This passage covers 23 T cell receptor beta chains from one sample sequenced in a study of cytomegalovirus exposure and HLA in healthy donors. With 60 Vbeta and 13 Jbeta primers, the PCR was carried out. Here immunoSEQ multiplex PCR was the method, and the copy in TCRdb shows in-frame clones only, minus some. Of roughly 120,000 clones listed, 76% are singletons. Sequences were obtained from PBMCs. Every receptor here comes from a man aged 45-65 years in good health and CMV-seronegative.

The genes are TRBV7-8 and TRBJ2-5, with no clear D. This CDR3 contains 13 residues. In germline, CDR1 is SGHVS, CDR2 FQNEAQ. V lost 1 base, J lost 4 bases, and 7 bases lay in between. DNA of the CDR3: TGTGCCAGCAGCTTAGTCAACAGAGAGACCCAGTACTTC. Translated: CASSLVNRETQYF.

J is TRBJ2-3 and V is TRBV10-2; the D is unclear. The CDR3 is 15 residues long. CDR1 is WSHSY and CDR2 is SAAADI in the germline V gene. Trimming took off 5 bases at V and 4 bases at J, with 16 bases between the two ends. CDR3 DNA: TGCGCCAGCAGTTTGTTTGCTAGAAGGTCAGATACGCAGTATTTT. Its translation: CASSLFARRSDTQYF.

The chain is built from TRBV2 and TRBJ1-2; perhaps TRBD1 as D (5 bases). Germline loops: CDR1 SNHLY, CDR2 FYNNEI. This CDR3 is 13 amino acids long. V was trimmed by 10 bases and J by 4 bases, leaving 16 bases between them. This CDR3 is CATPSGVVYGYTF. The CDR3 DNA reads TGTGCCACCCCATCGGGGGTGGTCTATGGCTACACCTTC.

The chain uses TRBV28 and TRBJ1-1; D call uncertain. CDR3 size: 15 residues. Looked up from germline, CDR1 is MDHEN and CDR2 is SYDVKM. V was cut by 1 base and J by 1 base, with 10 bases left in between. The CDR3 here is CASSLLPNANTEAFF. DNA of the CDR3: TGTGCCAGCAGTTTATTGCCTAATGCGAACACTGAAGCTTTCTTT. Drawing the rest from reference TRBV28 and TRBJ1-1, the complete variable domain is DVKVTQSSRYLVKRTGEKVFLECVQDMDHENMFWYRQDPGLGLRLIYFSYDVKMKEKGDIPEGYSVSREKKERFSLILESASTNQTSMYLCASSLLPNANTEAFFGQGTRLTVV.

The V gene is TRBV5-1, the J gene TRBJ2-3, with 7 nucleotides matching TRBD2. The trim removed 2 bases at V and 3 bases at J, leaving 15 bases unmatched. CDR3 length equals 18 residues. Germline CDR1 reads SGHRS; CDR2 reads YFSETQ. The CDR3: CASSFADSSGGSTDTQYF. The CDR3, as DNA: TGCGCCAGCAGCTTTGCCGACAGCTCGGGGGGTTCAACAGATACGCAGTATTTT.

J is TRBJ1-4 and V is TRBV4-2; TRBD1 is a possible D gene (6 bases). The CDR3 has 16 residues. Per germline, CDR1 LGHNA and CDR2 YNFKEQ. V lost 0 bases, J lost 4 bases, and 12 bases lay in between. The CDR3, as DNA: TGTGCCAGCAGCCAAGAAAGGGGACACTATAATGAAAAACTGTTTTTT. Protein sequence: CASSQERGHYNEKLFF.

DNA of the CDR3: TGTGCCAGTGCGAGGGGAGGTGATAGCAATCAGCCCCAGCATTTT. Protein sequence: CASARGGDSNQPQHF. The chain has TRBV2 and TRBJ1-5; tentative D call: TRBD1 (5 bases). The CDR3 is 15 amino acids. CDR1 and CDR2 from the germline V gene are SNHLY and FYNNEI. V was cut by 9 bases and J by 0 bases, with 15 bases left in between.

The rearrangement links TRBV5-4 to TRBJ2-2; no firm D call. CDR1 and CDR2 from the germline V gene are SGHNT and YYREEE (reference sequence). This CDR3 spans 14 amino acids. V lost 0 bases, J lost 5 bases, and 8 bases lay in between. The CDR3 nucleotides are TGTGCCAGCAGCTTGGATGAGGAAACCGGGGAGCTGTTTTTT. This encodes CASSLDEETGELFF.

The chain links TRBV10-3 to TRBJ2-1, with 13 bases fitting TRBD2. V lost 6 bases to trimming and J lost 0 bases; unmatched junction nucleotides: 5. Germline-derived CDR1 and CDR2 are ENHRY and SYGVKD. The CDR3 runs 17 residues. This CDR3 reads CAISRLAGGGSYNEQFF. CDR3 DNA sequence: TGTGCCATCAGCAGACTAGCGGGGGGAGGCTCCTACAATGAGCAGTTCTTC.

J is TRBJ2-7 and V is TRBV5-6; TRBD1 matches at 11 bases. This CDR3 has 16 residues. J was trimmed by 2 bases and V by 1 base; bases with no gene match: 5. Germline CDR1 is SGHDT and CDR2 is YYEEEE. The CDR3 DNA reads as TGTGCCAGCAGCTTGCCGGGACAGGGGGTGACCTACGAGCAGTACTTC. Its protein product is CASSLPGQGVTYEQYF. The whole variable domain, filled in from reference TRBV5-6 and TRBJ2-7, reads DAGVTQSPTHLIKTRGQQVTLRCSPKSGHDTVSWYQQALGQGPQFIFQYYEEEERQRGNFPDRFSGHQFPNYSSELNVNALLLGDSALYLCASSLPGQGVTYEQYFGPGTRLTVT.

J is TRBJ2-2 and V is TRBV7-9; 13 bases match TRBD2. V gave up 5 bases and J gave up 7 bases; unmatched junction bases: 10. Germline CDR1 reads SEHNR; CDR2 reads FQNEAQ (reference sequence). CDR3 length equals 17 residues. The CDR3 is CASSPHTSGGAFGELFF. In DNA, the CDR3 is TGTGCCAGCAGCCCTCACACTAGCGGGGGGGCATTCGGGGAGCTGTTTTTT.

This chain links TRBV9 with TRBJ2-7, with D perhaps TRBD1 or TRBD2 (5 bases each). Germline V gene lookup returns CDR1 SGDLS and CDR2 YYNGEE. V was trimmed by 2 bases and J by 7 bases, leaving 25 bases between them. This CDR3 contains 17 residues. CDR3 amino acids: CASSVLEGPTITGEQYV. In DNA form, the CDR3 reads TGTGCCAGCAGCGTCCTCGAGGGGCCTACGATCACGGGGGAGCAGTACGTC.

The chain couples TRBV5-4 to TRBJ2-3; the match to TRBD2 covers 7 bases. CDR3 length equals 16 residues. The ends lost 3 bases at V and 0 bases at J; junction bases unmatched: 7. Germline-derived CDR1 and CDR2 are SGHNT and YYREEE (reference sequence). The CDR3 sequence is CASSSGLVQSTDTQYF. The DNA for the CDR3 is TGTGCCAGCAGCTCCGGACTAGTGCAGAGCACAGATACGCAGTATTTT.

This clone was picked up a small number of times. The J gene is TRBJ2-3, the V gene TRBV6-5, with unresolved D. V lost 8 bases and J 6 bases, leaving 15 bases between the germline ends. Germline lookup yields CDR1 MNHEY and CDR2 SVGAGI. This CDR3 has 13 amino acids. In nucleotides, the CDR3 is TGTGCCAGCGTTCCTAACGTCGGGGATACGCAGTATTTT. Residues: CASVPNVGDTQYF.

This chain's CDR3 is CASSLGTAYEQYV. The CDR3 DNA reads TGTGCCAGCTCACTGGGGACTGCTTACGAGCAGTACGTC. This chain connects TRBV18 to TRBJ2-7; D might be TRBD2 (6 bases). This CDR3 has 13 amino acids. Germline V CDR1 and CDR2: KGHSH, LQKENI. Trimming shortened V by 4 bases and J by 4 bases, and 11 bases separated the two germline ends.

The genes are TRBV6-1 and TRBJ2-1; D possibly corresponds to TRBD2 (8 bases). This CDR3 has 15 residues. Germline lookup yields CDR1 MNHNS and CDR2 SASEGT. V gave up 7 bases and J gave up 6 bases, with 19 bases separating them. In DNA, the CDR3 is TGTGCCAGCACATCGGGAGGGGGCGCCGGCAATGAGCAGTTCTTC. Translation gives CASTSGGGAGNEQFF.

This chain uses TRBV18 with TRBJ2-7; TRBD1 matches 11 bases. V lost 3 bases to trimming and J lost 7 bases; unmatched junction nucleotides: 5. The CDR3 runs to 14 residues. Germline V gene sequence: CDR1 KGHSH, CDR2 LQKENI. CDR3 sequence reads: CASSPGQGASEQYF. In DNA, the CDR3 is TGTGCCAGCTCACCCGGACAGGGGGCAAGTGAGCAGTACTTC.

This clone was recorded only once. V gene TRBV11-2 combines with J gene TRBJ2-7; 7 positions agree with TRBD1. Trimming cost V 5 bases and J 0 bases; bases outside gene matches: 10. Germline loops: CDR1 SGHAT, CDR2 FQNNGV. The CDR3 extends over 16 amino acids. The CDR3 nucleotides are TGTGCCAGCAGCCCGCGGACAGGCTTTGGCTCCTACGAGCAGTACTTC. Protein: CASSPRTGFGSYEQYF.

This clone was picked up one time. The chain's CDR3 is CAWSFRSNEKLFF. The CDR3 DNA is TGTGCCTGGAGTTTTCGTAGTAATGAAAAACTGTTTTTT. This rearrangement joins TRBV30 to TRBJ1-4, with D unclear. The V end lost 2 bases, the J end lost 4 bases, and 8 bases lay between the germline ends. In germline, CDR1 is GTSNPN, CDR2 SVGIG (reference sequence). This CDR3 is built from 13 residues.

This rearrangement joins TRBV5-1 to TRBJ1-6; 10 nucleotides line up with TRBD1. The CDR3 loop spans 16 amino acids. Trimming at V came to 4 bases and at J to 9 bases, leaving 10 bases not matched to a gene. The germline CDR1 and CDR2 sequences are SGHRS and YFSETQ. CDR3 DNA: TGCGCCAGCAGCGCGGTCCGAGGGGACAGGGGTTCACCCCTCCACTTT. Its protein is CASSAVRGDRGSPLHF.

This chain connects TRBV6-5 to TRBJ1-2; TRBD1 is a possible D gene (5 bases). Germline V CDR1 and CDR2: MNHEY, SVGAGI. The CDR3 consists of 14 residues. V lost 2 bases, J lost 4 bases, and 11 bases lay in between. The chain's CDR3 is CASSYTQGSYGYTF. DNA of the CDR3: TGTGCCAGCAGTTACACCCAGGGTAGCTATGGCTACACCTTC.

The table lists this clone with a few counts. This chain links TRBV5-6 with TRBJ2-5; tentative D call: TRBD1 (6 bases). The V gene lost 4 bases and the J gene lost 1 base, with 11 bases spanning the gap. The germline gives CDR1 SGHDT, CDR2 YYEEEE. The CDR3 loop spans 14 amino acids. CDR3 protein: CASSAGEPQETQYF. CDR3 nucleotide sequence: TGTGCCAGCAGCGCAGGGGAACCCCAAGAGACCCAGTACTTC.

This chain joins TRBV6-1 and TRBJ1-1; maybe TRBD1 (5 bases). The CDR3 spans 17 residues. CDR1 is MNHNS, CDR2 SASEGT, per germline. The V and J ends lost 0 bases and 0 bases respectively, with 14 bases between them. The CDR3 region is CASSEALPQGLNTEAFF. CDR3 DNA: TGTGCCAGCAGTGAAGCGCTTCCCCAGGGTTTGAACACTGAAGCTTTCTTT.